This T cell receptor beta chain was sequenced for a study of graft-versus-host responses after intestinal transplantation (dated by TCRdb to about 2021). Background on the whole study: The transplants that recipients got were multivisceral, liver-intestinal, or isolated intestinal. Anti-thymocyte globulin induction was given to all recipients, followed by maintenance tacrolimus and steroids for two to four years. To identify alloreactive clones, pre-transplant mixed lymphocyte reaction products were sequenced and then compared with unstimulated pre-transplant donor and recipient T cells. Rather than going through the commercial service, samples from three later patients were sequenced in-house on an Illumina MiSeq and processed with MiXCR. A peak of at least 4% donor T cells among recipient peripheral blood mononuclear cells was the definition used for donor T cell macrochimerism. Graft-versus-host and host-versus-graft alloreactive T cell clones were tracked in the graft, circulation and bone marrow after intestinal transplantation using bulk TCR-beta CDR3 sequencing. The cohort enrolled 20 to 30 intestinal transplant recipients including one retransplant, and a few patients lacking pretransplant specimens were excluded.

To isolate intraepithelial and lamina propria lymphocytes from graft specimens, dithiothreitol, EDTA incubations and collagenase D digestion were used. Bulk TCR-beta sequencing was performed on serial intestinal graft biopsy specimens collected as late as 600 days after transplant. Relative to germline, V is 11 bases shorter and J is 8 bases shorter, with 21 bases between their ends. The CDR3 measures 13 amino acids from cysteine to phenylalanine. The DNA shown is the 39-base CDR3, in frame from base 1. CDR1 and CDR2, looked up from the germline V gene (reference sequence), are SEHNR and FQNEAQ. Preparation of the library involved the immunoSEQ multiplex PCR assay. High-throughput TCR-beta CDR3 sequencing of genomic DNA from most patients was performed by Adaptive Biotechnologies. The authors' analysis ran thus. TCR sequencing data were retrieved from Adaptive's ImmunoSEQ software for around 19 patients, whereas three other patients were processed with MiXCR and VDJtools. CDR3 nucleotide sequences shared by donor and recipient were removed because the origin of these sequences could not be assigned. To count as alloreactive, a clone needed at least 2-fold expansion over unstimulated cells and a minimum CFSE-low frequency of 0.002% (template counts) or 0.001% (read counts). A clone was considered mappable if detected in the sequenced pre-transplant spleen, lymph node, or MLR CFSE-low populations of the donor or recipient. The cumulative frequency of alloreactive clones was calculated as a percentage of all sequences, weighted by copy number. Drawn from immuneACCESS, this table holds only the in-frame rearrangements with V and J called that TCRdb kept. Clones are partly lost; checked studies trace under half to an unresolved V gene and leave the rest unexplained. V, J and clone size are taken as reported in that table, and D and trimming were inferred from the DNA itself. This sample lists 13,000 to 15,000 clones; around 67% were detected once. 9% of the sample is taken by the ten largest.

Remarks on this clone: Its recognized antigen is unknown. Base qualities were left out, and no much larger clone turns up one base away.

Overall study results and their limits: Conclusions were limited by the relatively low number and heterogeneity of intestinal transplant patients. Peak levels of circulating GvH clones were associated with declines in HvG clones early after transplant. High GvH to HvG T cell clonal ratios were observed in the allografts of patients with donor T cell macrochimerism. GvH clones were detected in recipient bone marrow, and some appeared earlier in ileal mucosa or blood, consistent with an intestinal mucosal origin.

This sequence originates from a human patient who received an intestinal transplant, so some T cells may come from the graft donor. The chain is assembled from TRBV7-9 and TRBJ1-2; the best D guess is TRBD1, with 6 bases matching. The starting material was ileum tissue, obtained roughly 720 days after intestinal transplantation. The CDR3 loop reads CAGSNREIVGYTF. The DNA sequence follows: TGTGCCGGTTCCAACAGGGAGATAGTCGGCTACACCTTC.